This T cell receptor (beta chain) was captured in a study of blood T cells in healthy people across ages. Germline V gene lookup returns CDR1 SGHTA and CDR2 FQGNSA. The CDR3 covers 12 residues. Between the trimmed V and J ends, which lost 0 bases and 9 bases, there was a span of 9 bases. Isolation of PBMCs gave at least 7 million cells per sample. Every sample gave at least 5 micrograms of total RNA when it was extracted. Primed by a sample-barcoded 5' primer and a J-beta primer mix, a second PCR proceeded for about 7 to 12 cycles. Every cDNA molecule bore a tag from a template-switch adaptor containing 12 random nucleotides. Each of the samples gave a minimum of 2.5 million paired-end reads that contained CDR3. In TCRdb, the 5' RACE reads were re-called with MiXCR into one record per CDR3 protein. The data hold hundreds of thousands of distinct CDR3 sequences, with around 41% observed a single time.

Sequencing input: blood. The rearrangement uses TRBV7-2 and TRBJ2-7; D not resolved. The TCR comes from a man aged 80 or over in good health. The CDR3 reads CASSLAQERQYF. In DNA form, the CDR3 reads TGTGCCAGCAGCTTAGCGCAAGAGAGGCAGTACTTC.